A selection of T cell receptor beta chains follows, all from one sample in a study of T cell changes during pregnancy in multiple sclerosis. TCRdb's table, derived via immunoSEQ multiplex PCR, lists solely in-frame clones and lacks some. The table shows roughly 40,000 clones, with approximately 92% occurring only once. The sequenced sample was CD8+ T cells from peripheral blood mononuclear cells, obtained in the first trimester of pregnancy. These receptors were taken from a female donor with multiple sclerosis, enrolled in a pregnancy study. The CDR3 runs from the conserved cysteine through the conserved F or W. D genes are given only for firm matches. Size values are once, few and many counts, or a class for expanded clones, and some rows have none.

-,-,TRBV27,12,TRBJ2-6,TGTGCCACCGGTCCTGGGGCCAACGTCCTGACTTTC,CATGPGANVLTF
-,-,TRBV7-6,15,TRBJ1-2,TGTGCCAGCAGCCCCCCGAGCGCGGCTAACTATGGCTACACCTTC,CASSPPSAANYGYTF
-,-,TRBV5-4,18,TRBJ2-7,TGTGCCAGCAGCTCCACTACTCCGGGATCGACGCCGATCTACGAGCAGTACTTC,CASSSTTPGSTPIYEQYF
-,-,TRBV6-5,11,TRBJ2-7,TGTGCCAGCAGTTCGGCCTACGAGCAGTACTTC,CASSSAYEQYF
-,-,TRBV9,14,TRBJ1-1,TGTGCCAGCAGCCCCTCAGGGCTGTGGACTGAAGCTTTCTTT,CASSPSGLWTEAFF
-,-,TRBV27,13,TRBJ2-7,TGTGCCAGCAGTTTTTCTCTAGATCACGAGCAGTACTTC,CASSFSLDHEQYF
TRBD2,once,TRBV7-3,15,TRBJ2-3,TGTGCCAGCAGTTTCCTAGCGGGGGGAAGTGATACGCAGTATTTT,CASSFLAGGSDTQYF
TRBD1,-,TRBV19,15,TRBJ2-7,TGTGCCAGTAGTACTCCGGGACAGGGTTTCCACGAGCAGTACTTC,CASSTPGQGFHEQYF
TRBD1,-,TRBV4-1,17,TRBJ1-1,TGCGCCAGCAGCCAACGATACCGGGACAGAATTAACACTGAAGCTTTCTTT,CASSQRYRDRINTEAFF
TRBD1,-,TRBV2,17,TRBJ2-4,TGTGCCAGCAGTGAGATCCTACCGGGACAGGGGATGGACATTCAGTACTTC,CASSEILPGQGMDIQYF
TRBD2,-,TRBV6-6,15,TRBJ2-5,TGTGCCAGCAGACCCGGGACTAGCGGGGCTGAGACCCAGTACTTC,CASRPGTSGAETQYF
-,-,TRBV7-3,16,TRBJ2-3,TGTGCCAGCAGCTTAAGGGCCCCTCAGCACCCAGATACGCAGTATTTT,CASSLRAPQHPDTQYF
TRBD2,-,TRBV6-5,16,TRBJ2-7,TGTGCCAGCAGTTCAAGCCCCCCTAGCGGGGGATACGAGCAGTACTTC,CASSSSPPSGGYEQYF
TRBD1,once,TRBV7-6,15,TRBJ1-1,TGTGCCAGCAGCTTAGGGACAGGGGGATATACTGAAGCTTTCTTT,CASSLGTGGYTEAFF
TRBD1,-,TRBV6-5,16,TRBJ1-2,TGTGCCAGCAGTTACTCGACAGGGGAAAAATACTATGGCTACACCTTC,CASSYSTGEKYYGYTF
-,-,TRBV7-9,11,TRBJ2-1,TGTGCCAGCAGCAGTAGATGGGAGCAGTTCTTC,CASSSRWEQFF
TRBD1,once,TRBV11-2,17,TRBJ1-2,TGTGCCAGCAGCTTTCCCTATGCAGGGGGTGTAGAAAAAGGCTACACCTTC,CASSFPYAGGVEKGYTF
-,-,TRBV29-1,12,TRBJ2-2,TGCAGCGTTCCCGGGTTGGGCGGGGAGCTGTTTTTT,CSVPGLGGELFF
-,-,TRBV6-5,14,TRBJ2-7,TGTGCCAGCAGCGAAGGGGACTTTTCCTACGAGCAGTACTTC,CASSEGDFSYEQYF
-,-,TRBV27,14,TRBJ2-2,TGTGCCTCGACAGGCCTCGACTCTACCGGGGAGCTGTTTTTT,CASTGLDSTGELFF
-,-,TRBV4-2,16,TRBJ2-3,TGTGCCAGCAGCCAAGTAGAAGGTGGGCCCAGGGATACGCAGTATTTT,CASSQVEGGPRDTQYF
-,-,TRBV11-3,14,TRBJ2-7,TGTGCCAGCAGCTCTAGGGGGTCCCCCTACGAGCAGTACTTC,CASSSRGSPYEQYF
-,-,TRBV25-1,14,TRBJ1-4,TGTGCCAGCAGTGGGGCAGAGATAAATGAAAAACTGTTTTTT,CASSGAEINEKLFF
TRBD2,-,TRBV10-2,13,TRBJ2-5,TGCGCCAGCAAGGGACTAGCGGGTCAGACCCAGTACTTC,CASKGLAGQTQYF
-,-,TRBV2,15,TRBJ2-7,TGTGCCAGCAGTACCCGGGACTGGGGAATTTACGAGCAGTACTTC,CASSTRDWGIYEQYF
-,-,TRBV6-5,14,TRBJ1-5,TGTGCCAGCAGTTACGGGGGGGCCAATCAGCCCCAGCATTTT,CASSYGGANQPQHF
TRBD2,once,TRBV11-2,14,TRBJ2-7,TGTGCCAGCAGCTTAGGCGGGGGGACCTACGAGCAGTACTTC,CASSLGGGTYEQYF
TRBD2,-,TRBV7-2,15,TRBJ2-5,TGTGCCAGCAGCTTACTAGCGGGGGGGCAAGAGACCCAGTACTTC,CASSLLAGGQETQYF
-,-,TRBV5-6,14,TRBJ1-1,TGTGCCAGCAGCTCAAATACGCGCAGGACTGAAGCTTTCTTT,CASSSNTRRTEAFF
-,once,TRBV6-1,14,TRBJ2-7,TGTGCCAGCAGTGAACATCCAGGCTCCTACGAGCAGTACTTC,CASSEHPGSYEQYF
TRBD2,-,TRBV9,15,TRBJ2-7,TGTGCCAGCAGCCCATCCGGGACTATCACCTACGAGCAGTACTTC,CASSPSGTITYEQYF
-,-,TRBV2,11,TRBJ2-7,TGTGCCAGCGGGGGCTTGCTCGAGCAGTACTTC,CASGGLLEQYF
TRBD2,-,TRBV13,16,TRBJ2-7,TGTGCCAGCAGCTTAGGCCAGGCTAGCGGAACCTACGAGCAGTACTTC,CASSLGQASGTYEQYF
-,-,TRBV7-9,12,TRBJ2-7,TGTGCCAGCAGCTTAGAAATATACGAGCAGTACTTC,CASSLEIYEQYF
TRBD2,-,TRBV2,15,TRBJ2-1,TGTGCCAGCAGTTTTGGACTAGCGGAGTACAATGAGCAGTTCTTC,CASSFGLAEYNEQFF
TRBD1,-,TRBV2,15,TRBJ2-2,TGTGCCAGGAGTAAGGAGCAGGGGGTAGCCGGGGAGCTGTTTTTT,CARSKEQGVAGELFF
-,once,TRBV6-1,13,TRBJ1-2,TGTGCCAGCAGTGCAGACCAGGCCTATGGCTACACCTTC,CASSADQAYGYTF
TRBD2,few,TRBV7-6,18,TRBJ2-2,TGTGCCAGCAGCTTAGCCTGGTCGGGGCTAGCGGGGGCCGGGGAGCTGTTTTTT,CASSLAWSGLAGAGELFF
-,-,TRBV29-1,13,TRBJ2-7,TGCAGCGTCCTAACAGGGAGTGGGTACGAGCAGTACTTC,CSVLTGSGYEQYF